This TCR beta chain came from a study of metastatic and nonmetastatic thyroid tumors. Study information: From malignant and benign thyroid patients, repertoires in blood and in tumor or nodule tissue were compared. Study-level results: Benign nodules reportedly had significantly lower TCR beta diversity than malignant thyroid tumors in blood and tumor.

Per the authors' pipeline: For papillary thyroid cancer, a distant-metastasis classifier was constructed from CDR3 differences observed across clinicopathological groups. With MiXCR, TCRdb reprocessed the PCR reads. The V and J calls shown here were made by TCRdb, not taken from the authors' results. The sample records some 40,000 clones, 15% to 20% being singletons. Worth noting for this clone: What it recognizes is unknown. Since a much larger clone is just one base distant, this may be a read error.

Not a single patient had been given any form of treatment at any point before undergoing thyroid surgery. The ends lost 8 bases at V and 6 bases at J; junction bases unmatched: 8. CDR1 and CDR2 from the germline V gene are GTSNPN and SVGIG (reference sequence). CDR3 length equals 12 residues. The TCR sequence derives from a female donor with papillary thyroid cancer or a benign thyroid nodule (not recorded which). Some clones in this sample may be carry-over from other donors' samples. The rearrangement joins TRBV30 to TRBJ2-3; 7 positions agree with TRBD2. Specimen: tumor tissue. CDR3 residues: CAMTQGGDTQYF. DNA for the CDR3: TGTGCCATGACCCAGGGAGGGGATACGCAGTATTTT.